Listed here are 11 T cell receptor beta chains from one sample, sequenced in a study of spatial heterogeneity in lung cancer. TCRdb recomputed calls from the 5' RACE reads with MiXCR, one row per CDR3 protein. The sample has about 22,000 distinct CDR3 sequences; around 5.3% are singletons. Time point described: sample taken at primary tumor resection. This specimen consisted of PBMCs, obtained at surgery. The receptors shown here come from a male donor with early-stage non-small cell lung cancer.

This clonotype was observed at least ten times. V gene TRBV4-2 combines with J gene TRBJ1-1; D is unresolved. This CDR3 is built from 14 residues. Per the germline V gene, CDR1 is LGHNA and CDR2 is YNFKEQ. V lost 1 base and J 7 bases, leaving 13 bases between the germline ends. The CDR3 nucleotides read TGTGCCAGCAGCCAAGCTTCATACGCCCATGAAGCTTTCTTT. Translating it yields CASSQASYAHEAFF.

A word on this clonotype: One base away lies a much larger clone, so this may be a sequencing read error. No conserved phenylalanine or tryptophan is present at the end of the CDR3, so a read error is the likely explanation. The chain is built from TRBV9 and TRBJ2-6, with 7 bases that match TRBD2. J was trimmed by 0 bases and V by 2 bases; bases with no gene match: 8. From germline, CDR1 is SGDLS and CDR2 YYNGEE. CDR3 length equals 18 residues. The CDR3 DNA reads TGTGCCAGCAGCGTTCTCAGCGGGATTAGCTCTGGGGCCAACGTCCTGACTTTG. It encodes CASSVLSGISSGANVLTL.

In the case of this clonotype: Just one base apart from a much larger clone, this may be a read error. The chain couples TRBV6-6 to TRBJ1-4; 9 positions agree with TRBD1. The junction had 28 bases not matched to a gene; V was cut back by 10 bases and J by 7 bases. CDR3 length: 20 residues. Per germline, CDR1 MNHNY and CDR2 SVGAGI (reference sequence). The chain's CDR3 is CANTRPRGGTGSRSVEKLFF. The CDR3 DNA sequence: TGTGCCAACACCCGACCAAGGGGAGGGACAGGGTCACGGTCGGTTGAAAAACTGTTTTTT.

This clonotype was counted ten times or more. This chain connects TRBV28 to TRBJ2-7; D ambiguous. CDR1 and CDR2 from the germline V gene are MDHEN and SYDVKM. The length of the CDR3 is 13 residues. V was clipped by 3 bases and J by 1 base, with 7 bases between them. CDR3 bases: TGTGCCAGCAGTTTCCGGGTGTCCTACGAGCAGTACTTC. Amino acids: CASSFRVSYEQYF.

This clonotype was counted at least ten times. The genes are TRBV20-1 and TRBJ1-5, with TRBD1 matching 8 bases. Trimming cost V 3 bases and J 3 bases; bases outside gene matches: 4. The CDR3 has 14 residues. CDR1 DFQATT and CDR2 SNEGSKA come from the germline V gene (reference sequence). The CDR3 DNA follows: TGCAGTGCTAGTCACAGGGGGGCCAATCAGCCCCAGCATTTT. Translated: CSASHRGANQPQHF.

This clonotype was counted ten times or more. V is TRBV28 and J is TRBJ1-5; D is ambiguous. This CDR3 has 14 residues. V lost 5 bases to trimming and J lost 1 base, with 9 bases between them. Germline CDR1 reads MDHEN; CDR2 reads SYDVKM. This CDR3 is CASSPPPSNQPQHF. DNA of the CDR3: TGTGCCAGCAGTCCGCCCCCCAGCAATCAGCCCCAGCATTTT.

This clonotype was picked up many times. The rearrangement joins TRBV7-9 to TRBJ1-2; D unresolved. The CDR3 covers 12 residues. The V gene lost 2 bases and the J gene lost 8 bases, with 9 bases spanning the gap. Germline V gives CDR1 SEHNR, CDR2 FQNEAQ (reference sequence). The CDR3 is CASSLFPDGYTF. The CDR3 coding sequence is TGTGCCAGCAGCTTATTCCCGGACGGCTACACCTTC.

This clonotype was picked up many times. V gene TRBV19 combines with J gene TRBJ2-2; 10 bases agree with TRBD1. J gave up 4 bases and V 6 bases, and 8 bases lay outside the gene matches. This CDR3 comprises 16 residues. The germline V gene has CDR1 LNHDA and CDR2 SQIVND (reference sequence). CDR3 sequence: CASRTGTGAPTGELFF. The CDR3 coding sequence is TGTGCCAGTAGAACCGGGACAGGGGCCCCCACCGGGGAGCTGTTTTTT.

By frequency in the sample, this clonotype is medium-sized. The chain is built from TRBV28 and TRBJ2-7; TRBD1 aligns across 7 bases. Trimming took 6 bases from V and 4 from J; bases not matched to a gene: 9. Germline CDR1 and CDR2: MDHEN and SYDVKM. The CDR3 sequence is 14 residues long. The CDR3 region is CASRKGQIRYEQYF. In nucleotides, the CDR3 is TGTGCCAGCAGGAAGGGACAGATTCGTTACGAGCAGTACTTC. Complete variable domain (other parts from reference TRBV28 and TRBJ2-7): DVKVTQSSRYLVKRTGEKVFLECVQDMDHENMFWYRQDPGLGLRLIYFSYDVKMKEKGDIPEGYSVSREKKERFSLILESASTNQTSMYLCASRKGQIRYEQYFGPGTRLTVT.

This clonotype was counted at least ten times. This sequence joins TRBV28 and TRBJ2-3; possibly TRBD1 for D (5 bases). This CDR3 has 14 amino acids. V lost 4 bases and J 1 base, leaving 9 bases between the germline ends. Germline CDR1 reads MDHEN; CDR2 reads SYDVKM. This chain's CDR3 is CASSYDRGTDTQYF. The CDR3 DNA sequence: TGTGCCAGCAGTTATGACAGAGGCACAGATACGCAGTATTTT.

This clonotype is classed as medium-sized. The genes are TRBV7-9 and TRBJ1-2, with D tentatively TRBD1 (6 bases). Germline CDR1 SEHNR, CDR2 FQNEAQ (reference sequence). The CDR3 is 17 residues long. V dropped 5 bases and J dropped 1 base, with 20 bases sitting between them. DNA of the CDR3: TGTGCCAGCAGCCCTCTGGGGGGCGCGGGTAATAACTATGGCTACACCTTC. Protein sequence: CASSPLGGAGNNYGYTF. The full variable domain, its missing parts supplied by reference TRBV7-9 and TRBJ1-2, is DTGVSQNPRHKITKRGQNVTFRCDPISEHNRLYWYRQTLGQGPEFLTYFQNEAQLEKSRLLSDRFSAERPKGSFSTLEIQRTEQGDSAMYLCASSPLGGAGNNYGYTFGSGTRLTVV.